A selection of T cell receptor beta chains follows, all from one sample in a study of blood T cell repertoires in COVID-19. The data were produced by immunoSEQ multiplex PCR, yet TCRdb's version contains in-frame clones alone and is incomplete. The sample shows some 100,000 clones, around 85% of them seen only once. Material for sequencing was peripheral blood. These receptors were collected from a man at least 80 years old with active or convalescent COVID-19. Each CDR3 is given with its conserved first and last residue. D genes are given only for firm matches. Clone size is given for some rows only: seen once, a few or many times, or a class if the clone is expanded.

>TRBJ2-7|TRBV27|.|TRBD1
TGTGCCAGCTCGGACAGGGCCCAATACGAGCAGTACTTC
CASSDRAQYEQYF
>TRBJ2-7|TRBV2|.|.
TGTGCCAGCAGGGAACAGCGGACGTCCTACGAGCAGTACTTC
CASREQRTSYEQYF
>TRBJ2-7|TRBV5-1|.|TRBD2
TGCGCCAGCAGCTCGGACCCGGGACTAGCGGGCGAGCAGTACTTC
CASSSDPGLAGEQYF
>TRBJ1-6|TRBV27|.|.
TGTGCCAGCAGTTTATCGGAAGAGGTATCTAGAGGACCCCTCCACTTT
CASSLSEEVSRGPLHF
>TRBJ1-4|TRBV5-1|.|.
TGCGCCAGCAGCAGTCAAGGGGAACCCACCGGGGAAAAACTGTTTTTT
CASSSQGEPTGEKLFF
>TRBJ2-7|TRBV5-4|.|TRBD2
TGTGCCAGCAGCCCGGATGGAGCGGGGGGCTACGAGCAGTACTTC
CASSPDGAGGYEQYF
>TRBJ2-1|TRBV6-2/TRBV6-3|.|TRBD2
TGTGCCAGCAGTTACGGGGCGGGGGGAAGAAATCTGGACAATGAGCAGTTCTTC
CASSYGAGGRNLDNEQFF
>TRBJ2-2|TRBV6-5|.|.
TGTGCCAGCAGACCGCAAACAGGGCCCACCGGGGAGCTGTTTTTT
CASRPQTGPTGELFF
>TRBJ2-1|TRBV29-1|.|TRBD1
TGCAGCGCAGAGGGGGGACAGGAGCACTACAATGAGCAGTTCTTC
CSAEGGQEHYNEQFF
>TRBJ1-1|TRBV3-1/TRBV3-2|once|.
TGTGCCAGCAGCCTTCTGAGGGCAGGCGAAGCTTTCTTT
CASSLLRAGEAFF
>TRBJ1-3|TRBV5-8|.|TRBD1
TGTGCCAGCAGCCGGACAGGGAAAGGAAACACCATATATTTT
CASSRTGKGNTIYF
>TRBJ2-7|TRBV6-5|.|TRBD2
TGTGCCAGCAGTTCCGGACTAGCGGGGGAGGGCGAGCAGTACTTC
CASSSGLAGEGEQYF
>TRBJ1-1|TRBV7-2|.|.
TGTGCCAGCAGCTTAACGGGGGACCGGGACACTGAAGCTTTCTTT
CASSLTGDRDTEAFF
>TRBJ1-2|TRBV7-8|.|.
TGTGCCAGCAGCTTAGTCCCAGGGGCTAACTATGGCTACACCTTC
CASSLVPGANYGYTF
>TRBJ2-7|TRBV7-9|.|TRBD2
TGTGCCACCAGGGACTACCGGGCCTACGAGCAGTACTTC
CATRDYRAYEQYF
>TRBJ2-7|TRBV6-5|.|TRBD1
TGTGCCAGCAGTTTGGGGACAGGGCGCTCCTACGAGCAGTACTTC
CASSLGTGRSYEQYF
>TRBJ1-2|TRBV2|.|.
TGTGCCAGCAATCGGGTCCTCGGTGGCTACACCTTC
CASNRVLGGYTF
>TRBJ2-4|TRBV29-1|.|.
TGCAGCGTTGAAGTTTCGGGGAACATTCAGTACTTC
CSVEVSGNIQYF
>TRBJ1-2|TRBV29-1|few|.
TGCAGCGTGAGGGTCGGGGGAAACTATGGCTACACCTTC
CSVRVGGNYGYTF
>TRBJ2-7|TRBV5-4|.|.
TGTGCCAGCAGCTTGGTGGCAGGGGAGTGGACCTACGAGCAGTACTTC
CASSLVAGEWTYEQYF
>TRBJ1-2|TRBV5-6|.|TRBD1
TGTGCCAGCAGCTCGGGACAGCTCTATGGCTACACCTTC
CASSSGQLYGYTF
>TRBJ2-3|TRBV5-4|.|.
TGTGCCAGCAGCCCCCGGGAATTGGATACGCAGTATTTT
CASSPRELDTQYF
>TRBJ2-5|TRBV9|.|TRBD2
TGTGCCAGCAGCCCGGGGACTAGCGGGGGCCGGGCATCGGAGACCCAGTACTTC
CASSPGTSGGRASETQYF
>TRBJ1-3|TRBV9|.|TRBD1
TGTGCCAGCAGCGTAGCTCCGGACAGGAGCTCTGGAAACACCATATATTTT
CASSVAPDRSSGNTIYF
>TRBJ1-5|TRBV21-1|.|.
TGTGCCAGCAGCCCACGGGTTAATCTGATCCACGGAGGCAATCAGCCCCAGCATTTT
CASSPRVNLIHGGNQPQHF
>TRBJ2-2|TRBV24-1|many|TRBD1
TGTGCCACCAGTGATCCTGGGACAGGGACCACCGGGGAGCTGTTTTTT
CATSDPGTGTTGELFF
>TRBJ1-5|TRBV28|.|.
TGTGCCAGCAGTGGAAGGGGACTTCGGGAGCCCCAGCATTTT
CASSGRGLREPQHF
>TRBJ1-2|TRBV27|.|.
TGTGCCAGCAGTCCTACCCTCCTAGGGGCTTATGGCTACACCTTC
CASSPTLLGAYGYTF
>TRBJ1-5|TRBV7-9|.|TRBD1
TGTGCCAGCAGCGAAGATTGGGGACAGAATAGCAATCAGCCCCAGCATTTT
CASSEDWGQNSNQPQHF
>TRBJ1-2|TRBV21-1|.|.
TGTGCCAGCAGCCTCCTCCAGGGGGACAGCCGGCACTATGGCTACACCTTC
CASSLLQGDSRHYGYTF
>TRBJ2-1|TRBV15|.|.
TGTGCCACCAGCAGAGTAGGCAGGGTCAGGTACAATGAGCAGTTCTTC
CATSRVGRVRYNEQFF
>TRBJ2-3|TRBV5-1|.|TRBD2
TGCGCCAGCAGCTTGGCCCTAGCGGAATGGGGAGATACGCAGTATTTT
CASSLALAEWGDTQYF
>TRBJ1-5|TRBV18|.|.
TGTGCCAGCTCACCATCTACAGAACAGCCCCAGCATTTT
CASSPSTEQPQHF
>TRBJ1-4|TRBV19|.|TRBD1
TGTGCCAGTAGTAAACCGGGACAGCATGAAAAACTGTTTTTT
CASSKPGQHEKLFF
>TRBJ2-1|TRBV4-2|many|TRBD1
TGTGCCAGCAGCCAAGGGGACAGGGAGGTAAATGAGCAGTTCTTC
CASSQGDREVNEQFF
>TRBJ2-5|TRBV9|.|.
TGTGCCAGCAGCGTACAGGGTGGCCAAGAGACCCAGTACTTC
CASSVQGGQETQYF
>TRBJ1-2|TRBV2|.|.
TGTGCCAGCAGTGCGGCAGGGGTCAACTATGGCTACACCTTC
CASSAAGVNYGYTF
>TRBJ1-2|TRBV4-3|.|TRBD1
TGCGCCAGCAGCCAAGATGTAATAGGACAGGGCGTGAATGGCTACACCTTC
CASSQDVIGQGVNGYTF